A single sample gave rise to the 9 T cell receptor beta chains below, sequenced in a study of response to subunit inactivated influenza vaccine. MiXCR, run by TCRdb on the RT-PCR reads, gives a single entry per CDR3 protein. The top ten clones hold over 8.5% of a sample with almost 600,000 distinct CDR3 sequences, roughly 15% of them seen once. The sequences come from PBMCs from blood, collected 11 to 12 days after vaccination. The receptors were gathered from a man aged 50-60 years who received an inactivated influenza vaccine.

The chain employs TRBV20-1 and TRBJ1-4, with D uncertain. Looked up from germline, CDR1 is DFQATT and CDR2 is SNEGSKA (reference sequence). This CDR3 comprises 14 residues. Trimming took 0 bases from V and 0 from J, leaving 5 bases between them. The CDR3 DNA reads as TGCAGTGCTAGAGATCACGCAACTAATGAAAAACTGTTTTTT. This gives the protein CSARDHATNEKLFF.

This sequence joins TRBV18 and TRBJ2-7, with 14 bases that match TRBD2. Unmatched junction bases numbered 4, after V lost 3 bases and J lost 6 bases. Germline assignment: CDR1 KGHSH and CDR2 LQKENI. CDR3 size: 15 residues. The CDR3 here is CASSPGLAGVTEQYF. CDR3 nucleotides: TGTGCCAGCTCACCGGGACTAGCGGGAGTAACCGAGCAGTACTTC. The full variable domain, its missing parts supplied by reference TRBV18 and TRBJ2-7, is NAGVMQNPRHLVRRRGQEARLRCSPMKGHSHVYWYRQLPEEGLKFMVYLQKENIIDESGMPKERFSAEFPKEGPSILRIQQVVRGDSAAYFCASSPGLAGVTEQYFGPGTRLTVT.

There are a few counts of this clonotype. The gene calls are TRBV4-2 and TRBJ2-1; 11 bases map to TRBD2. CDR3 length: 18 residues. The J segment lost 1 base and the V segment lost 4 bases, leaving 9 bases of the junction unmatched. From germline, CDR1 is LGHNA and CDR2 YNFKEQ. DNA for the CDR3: TGTGCCAGCAGCCGAACGCTGATAGCGGGGGGGTCCTACAATGAGCAGTTCTTC. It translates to CASSRTLIAGGSYNEQFF.

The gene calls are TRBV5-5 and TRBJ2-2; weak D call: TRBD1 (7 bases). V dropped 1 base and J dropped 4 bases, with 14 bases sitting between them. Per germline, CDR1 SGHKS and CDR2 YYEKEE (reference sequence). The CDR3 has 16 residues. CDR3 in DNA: TGTGCCAGCAGCTTGTGGCGGCAGGGGGGCACCGGGGAGCTGTTTTTT. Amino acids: CASSLWRQGGTGELFF.

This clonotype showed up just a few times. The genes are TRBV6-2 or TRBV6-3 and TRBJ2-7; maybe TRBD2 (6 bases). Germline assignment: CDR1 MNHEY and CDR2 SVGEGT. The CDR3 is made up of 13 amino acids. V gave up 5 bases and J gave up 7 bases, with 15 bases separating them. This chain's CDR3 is CASSAHNGGEQYF. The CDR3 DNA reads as TGTGCCAGCAGTGCCCATAACGGGGGTGAGCAGTACTTC.

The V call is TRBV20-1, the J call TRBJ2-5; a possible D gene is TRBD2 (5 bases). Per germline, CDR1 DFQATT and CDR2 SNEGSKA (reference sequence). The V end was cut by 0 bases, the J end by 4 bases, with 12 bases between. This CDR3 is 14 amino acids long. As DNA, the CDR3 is TGCAGTGCTAGAGATACTCGGGAAGTAGAGACCCAGTACTTC. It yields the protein CSARDTREVETQYF.

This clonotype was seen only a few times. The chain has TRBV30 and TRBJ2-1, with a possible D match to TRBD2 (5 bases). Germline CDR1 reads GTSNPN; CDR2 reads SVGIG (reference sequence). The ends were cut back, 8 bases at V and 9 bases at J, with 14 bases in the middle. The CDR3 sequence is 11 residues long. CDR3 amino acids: CARSGLSEQFF. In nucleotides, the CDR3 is TGTGCCCGGTCGGGGTTGTCTGAGCAGTTCTTC.

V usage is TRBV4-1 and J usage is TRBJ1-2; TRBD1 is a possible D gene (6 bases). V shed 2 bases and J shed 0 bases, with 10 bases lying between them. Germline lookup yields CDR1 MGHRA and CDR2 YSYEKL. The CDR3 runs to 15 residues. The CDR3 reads CASSQYRDTNYGYTF. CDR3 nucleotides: TGCGCCAGCAGCCAATACCGGGACACTAACTATGGCTACACCTTC.

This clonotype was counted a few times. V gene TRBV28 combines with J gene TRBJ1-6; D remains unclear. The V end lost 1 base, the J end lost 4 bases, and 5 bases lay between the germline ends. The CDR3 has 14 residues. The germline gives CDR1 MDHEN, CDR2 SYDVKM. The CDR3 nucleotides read TGTGCCAGCAGTTTATCAGTGTATAATTCACCCCTCCACTTT. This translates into CASSLSVYNSPLHF.